These 29 T cell receptor beta chains were sequenced from one sample in a study of blood T cells in healthy people across ages. The use of a sample-barcoded 5' primer and a J-beta primer mix characterized a second PCR of roughly 6 to 12 cycles. MiXCR, applied by TCRdb to the 5' RACE reads, yields one record per CDR3 protein. The data show 1.5 million to 2 million distinct CDR3 sequences, with around 48% seen just once and over 2% held by the top ten. What was sequenced was blood. These receptors all come from a middle-aged woman in good health.

The V gene is TRBV20-1, the J gene TRBJ2-1; D not resolved. This CDR3 comprises 15 residues. Germline assignment: CDR1 DFQATT and CDR2 SNEGSKA (reference sequence). V lost 1 base, J lost 0 bases, and 10 bases lay in between. The CDR3 region has the DNA TGCAGTGCTAGAGGCGCTGATCCCTCCTACAATGAGCAGTTCTTC. Its protein product is CSARGADPSYNEQFF.

Turning to this clonotype: At one end the junction does not follow the germline gene, possibly because of a read error. The rearrangement joins TRBV7-3 to TRBJ2-3; D is unresolved. There are 13 residues in the CDR3. Germline-derived CDR1 and CDR2 are SGHTA and FQGTGA. The CDR3 nucleotides read TGTGCCTGCAGCTCCCAAAGTCAGGTTACGCAGTATTTT. This sequence encodes CACSSQSQVTQYF. Using reference TRBV7-3 and TRBJ2-3 for the parts outside the CDR3, the full variable domain is GAGVSQTPSNKVTEKGKYVELRCDPISGHTALYWYRQSLGQGPEFLIYFQGTGAADDSGLPNDRFFAVRPEGSVSTLKIQRTERGDSAVYLCACSSQSQVTQYFGPGTRLTVL.

The CDR3 DNA sequence: TGCGCCAGCAGCTTGATGGGGGCGGGGGGGCCGAGGAATGAGCAGTACTTC. Protein sequence: CASSLMGAGGPRNEQYF. This chain uses TRBV5-1 with TRBJ2-5; TRBD2 matches 9 bases. V lost 1 base, J lost 11 bases, and 18 bases stayed unmatched. CDR3 length equals 17 residues. Germline CDR1 and CDR2: SGHRS and YFSETQ.

Only a few counts were recorded for this clonotype. V usage is TRBV27 and J usage is TRBJ2-1, with TRBD1 matching over 7 bases. Germline CDR1 reads MNHEY; CDR2 reads SMNVEV (reference sequence). This CDR3 contains 15 residues. V trimming: 4 bases; J trimming: 5 bases; junction bases outside the gene matches: 8. The CDR3 loop reads CASSSYRGPNNEQFF. Written as DNA, the CDR3 is TGTGCCAGCAGTTCTTACAGGGGTCCGAACAATGAGCAGTTCTTC.

This sequence joins TRBV20-1 and TRBJ2-1, with D perhaps matching TRBD2 (6 bases). This CDR3 is built from 14 residues. Trimming stripped 4 bases from V and 6 bases from J, with 16 bases between. Germline loops: CDR1 DFQATT, CDR2 SNEGSKA (reference sequence). The CDR3 loop is CSAKRRGRLNEQFF. Written as DNA, the CDR3 is TGCAGTGCTAAAAGGAGGGGACGACTCAATGAGCAGTTCTTC.

This rearrangement joins TRBV29-1 to TRBJ1-2; D remains ambiguous. Germline V gene lookup returns CDR1 SQVTM and CDR2 ANQGSEA. The CDR3 has 12 amino acids. The V gene lost 2 bases and the J gene lost 4 bases, with 8 bases spanning the gap. CDR3 coding DNA: TGCAGCGTTGAACTTCAGACCTATGGCTACACCTTC. It yields the protein CSVELQTYGYTF.

This clonotype was observed a handful of times. The chain carries TRBV7-2 and TRBJ2-7; 8 nucleotides match TRBD1. Germline CDR1 SGHTA, CDR2 FQGNSA. V lost 5 bases to trimming and J lost 2 bases; unmatched junction nucleotides: 8. This CDR3 has 15 residues. CDR3 coding DNA: TGTGCCAGCAGCCCCGGACAGGGCGTTACCTACGAGCAGTACTTC. It codes for CASSPGQGVTYEQYF.

The chain couples TRBV7-2 to TRBJ2-7, with 7 bases identical to TRBD2. Matching the DNA end better, TRBJ2-5 makes the J call doubtful. CDR1 and CDR2 from the germline V gene are SGHTA and FQGNSA. The CDR3 totals 15 residues. The CDR3 DNA sequence: TGTGCCAGCTCCCGGGCGCTAGCGGTCGACGAGACCCAGTACTTC. Its protein is CASSRALAVDETQYF.

The rearrangement joins TRBV15 to TRBJ2-2; 9 bases line up with TRBD1. Unmatched junction bases numbered 9, after V lost 3 bases and J lost 1 base. The CDR3 extends over 18 amino acids. Germline V gene data show CDR1 as LNHNV and CDR2 as YYDKDF (reference sequence). CDR3 in amino acids: CATSRRRRDRENTGELFF. Written as DNA, the CDR3 is TGTGCCACCAGCAGGAGACGAAGGGACAGGGAGAACACCGGGGAGCTGTTTTTT. Combining the CDR3 with reference TRBV15 and TRBJ2-2 gives the whole variable domain DAMVIQNPRYQVTQFGKPVTLSCSQTLNHNVMYWYQQKSSQAPKLLFHYYDKDFNNEADTPDNFQSRRPNTSFCFLDIRSPGLGDTAMYLCATSRRRRDRENTGELFFGEGSRLTVL.

The rearrangement uses TRBV2 and TRBJ1-4; D gene unclear. V was cut by 6 bases and J by 5 bases, with 22 bases left in between. Germline V lookup: CDR1 SNHLY, CDR2 FYNNEI. The length of the CDR3 is 17 residues. The CDR3 sequence: CASRHKGTARTNEKLFF. For the CDR3, the DNA is TGTGCCAGCAGACACAAGGGAACAGCTCGAACCAATGAAAAACTGTTTTTT.

The chain recombines TRBV28 with TRBJ1-1; 8 bases align to TRBD1. Germline V gene data show CDR1 as MDHEN and CDR2 as SYDVKM. With 5 bases clipped from V and 8 bases from J, the junction kept 4 bases outside the gene matches. This CDR3 is 12 amino acids long. The CDR3 DNA reads TGTGCCAGCAGTACCGGGACAGGAGAAGCTTTCTTT. Amino acid sequence: CASSTGTGEAFF. Variable domain in full (rest from reference TRBV28 and TRBJ1-1): DVKVTQSSRYLVKRTGEKVFLECVQDMDHENMFWYRQDPGLGLRLIYFSYDVKMKEKGDIPEGYSVSREKKERFSLILESASTNQTSMYLCASSTGTGEAFFGQGTRLTVV.

CDR3 DNA sequence: TGTGCCAGCAGCTCCTATTTCTCGGGACAGGTCTACAATGAGCAGTTCTTC. Protein sequence: CASSSYFSGQVYNEQFF. The rearrangement uses TRBV5-6 and TRBJ2-1, with 8 nucleotides matching TRBD1. The V gene end was trimmed by 3 bases and the J gene end by 3 bases; junction bases not matched to a gene: 11. This CDR3 comprises 17 residues. Germline V gene sequence: CDR1 SGHDT, CDR2 YYEEEE.

This sequence joins TRBV9 and TRBJ2-3; D is unresolved. V was trimmed by 0 bases and J by 2 bases, leaving 16 bases between them. From germline, CDR1 is SGDLS and CDR2 YYNGEE. The CDR3 extends over 17 amino acids. CDR3 sequence reads: CASSVGAAPPPTDTQYF. CDR3 nucleotide sequence: TGTGCCAGCAGCGTAGGGGCTGCCCCTCCTCCCACAGATACGCAGTATTTT.

The V and J genes are TRBV7-9 and TRBJ2-1; 9 bases are a match to TRBD1. The J call may be wrong; the DNA end is better matched by TRBJ2-7. The CDR3 sequence is 15 residues long. The germline CDR1 and CDR2 sequences are SEHNR and FQNEAQ (reference sequence). CDR3 coding DNA: TGTGCCAGCAGCCAACTCGGGACAGGGTACAATGAGCAGTACTTC. This gives the protein CASSQLGTGYNEQYF.

The chain recombines TRBV20-1 with TRBJ2-5; the D gene could be TRBD1 or TRBD2 (5 bases each). Per germline, CDR1 DFQATT and CDR2 SNEGSKA (reference sequence). V was cut by 0 bases and J by 13 bases, with 27 bases left in between. CDR3 length: 16 residues. The CDR3 DNA reads TGCAGTGCTAGAGATTTCTATTCTGGGACCTGGTCTGAGCGGTACTTC. The encoded protein is CSARDFYSGTWSERYF.

The gene calls are TRBV11-2 and TRBJ2-1; D unresolved. The V gene lost 4 bases and the J gene lost 10 bases, with 17 bases spanning the gap. The CDR3 totals 14 residues. CDR1 and CDR2 (germline): SGHAT, FQNNGV. The CDR3 loop is CASSSGIGPQEQFF. DNA for the CDR3: TGTGCCAGCAGCTCAGGTATTGGACCCCAAGAGCAGTTCTTC. Complete variable domain (other parts from reference TRBV11-2 and TRBJ2-1): EAGVAQSPRYKIIEKRQSVAFWCNPISGHATLYWYQQILGQGPKLLIQFQNNGVVDDSQLPKDRFSAERLKGVDSTLKIQPAKLEDSAVYLCASSSGIGPQEQFFGPGTRLTVL.

This clonotype has more than one count but fewer than ten. The chain has TRBV20-1 and TRBJ2-7; a possible D gene is TRBD1 (5 bases). Trimming took 3 bases from V and 2 from J, leaving 11 bases between them. This CDR3 has 13 amino acids. Germline CDR1 DFQATT, CDR2 SNEGSKA (reference sequence). The CDR3 loop reads CSASSGFPYEQYF. CDR3 coding DNA: TGCAGTGCTAGCTCAGGGTTTCCCTACGAGCAGTACTTC.

This chain links TRBV6-2 or TRBV6-3 with TRBJ2-1; 9 bases map to TRBD1. The CDR3 totals 16 residues. Trimming removed 5 bases from V and 5 bases from J; junction bases left unmatched: 10. Germline CDR1 and CDR2: MNHEY and SVGEGT. The CDR3 nucleotides are TGTGCCAGCAGTCCCGGGACAGGGTCATCCAACAATGAGCAGTTCTTC. Translated: CASSPGTGSSNNEQFF.

This chain links TRBV20-1 with TRBJ1-6, with D possibly TRBD1 on 5 matching bases. Trimming cost V 5 bases and J 6 bases, with 17 bases left between them. Germline CDR1 is DFQATT and CDR2 is SNEGSKA (reference sequence). The CDR3 is made up of 15 amino acids. CDR3: CSAPSARAINSPLHF. DNA for the CDR3: TGCAGTGCTCCTTCTGCCAGGGCCATTAATTCACCCCTCCACTTT.

V gene TRBV29-1 combines with J gene TRBJ2-1; perhaps TRBD2 as D (6 bases). With the DNA end fitting TRBJ2-7 better, the J assignment may be wrong. Germline-derived CDR1 and CDR2 are SQVTM and ANQGSEA. This CDR3 contains 15 residues. CDR3 nucleotides: TGCAGCGCCAGAACTAGCCAGAGCTCCTACAATGAGCAGTACTTC. Its translation is CSARTSQSSYNEQYF.

For this clonotype: A read error may account for a junction end that differs from germline. The rearrangement uses TRBV18 and TRBJ2-5; TRBD1 matches 12 bases. The CDR3 totals 16 residues. Germline V lookup: CDR1 KGHSH, CDR2 LQKENI. CDR3 amino acids: CASSPLSGTGGEIQYF. The DNA of the CDR3 is TGTGCCAGCTCACCGCTTTCCGGGACAGGGGGCGAGATCCAGTACTTC.

This clonotype was recorded a few times. The CDR3 reads CASSFKRSVTDTQYF. The CDR3 nucleotides read TGTGCCAGCAGCTTTAAACGCAGTGTCACAGATACGCAGTATTTT. V is TRBV11-2 and J is TRBJ2-3; D uncertain. Germline V gene data show CDR1 as SGHAT and CDR2 as FQNNGV. This CDR3 comprises 15 residues. Trimming removed 3 bases at V and 2 bases at J, with 12 bases between.

This clonotype was recorded a few times. The rearrangement joins TRBV2 to TRBJ2-5, with D unclear. The germline V gene has CDR1 SNHLY and CDR2 FYNNEI. Trimming left V 0 bases short and J 1 base short, with 15 bases between. The CDR3 has 17 amino acids. DNA of the CDR3: TGTGCCAGCAGTGAAGCGCTGGGCCTAACAACCCAAGAGACCCAGTACTTC. Protein: CASSEALGLTTQETQYF.

The chain has TRBV6-5 and TRBJ1-1; TRBD1 agrees at 7 bases. V lost 7 bases, J lost 6 bases, and 8 bases stayed unmatched. There are 13 residues in the CDR3. Germline V lookup: CDR1 MNHEY, CDR2 SVGAGI. CDR3 loop: CASKGGWRAEAFF. The DNA of the CDR3 is TGTGCCAGCAAAGGGGGCTGGCGCGCTGAAGCTTTCTTT.

The rearrangement joins TRBV7-2 to TRBJ1-2; the D gene is possibly TRBD1 (5 bases). Germline loops: CDR1 SGHTA, CDR2 FQGNSA. V was trimmed by 4 bases and J by 8 bases, leaving 17 bases between them. The CDR3 loop spans 14 amino acids. The CDR3 nucleotides read TGTGCCAGCAGCTCGGACATTGAGTCGTGGGGCTACACCTTC. Its translation: CASSSDIESWGYTF.

This rearrangement joins TRBV5-5 to TRBJ2-6, with D hard to call. V shed 3 bases and J shed 0 bases, with 10 bases lying between them. Germline-derived CDR1 and CDR2 are SGHKS and YYEKEE (reference sequence). The CDR3 totals 16 residues. CDR3 nucleotides: TGTGCCAGCAGCTCCCCACAAGTCTCTGGGGCCAACGTCCTGACTTTC. Its translation: CASSSPQVSGANVLTF.

This clonotype was seen many times. The junction and the germline gene differ at one end; a read error may be behind it. This rearrangement joins TRBV5-1 to TRBJ2-5; D is ambiguous. This CDR3 has 13 amino acids. CDR1 and CDR2 (germline): SGHRS, YFSETQ. DNA for the CDR3: TGTGCCAGCAGCTTAGGGATGGGGGAGACCCAGTACTTC. Its translation is CASSLGMGETQYF.

This clonotype has more than one count but fewer than ten. This rearrangement joins TRBV5-1 to TRBJ2-3; TRBD2 matches 8 bases. Germline CDR1 SGHRS, CDR2 YFSETQ. V shed 1 base, J shed 5 bases, and the junction held 3 bases outside the gene matches. The CDR3 has 14 residues. DNA for the CDR3: TGCGCCAGCAGCTTGACGGGGGGGCAAGATACGCAGTATTTT. This gives the protein CASSLTGGQDTQYF.

This clonotype was counted between two and nine times. The gene calls are TRBV5-1 and TRBJ2-7, with D tentatively TRBD1 (6 bases). Per the germline V gene, CDR1 is SGHRS and CDR2 is YFSETQ. The CDR3 spans 17 residues. The germline V and J ends were trimmed by 1 base and 5 bases, with 22 bases remaining between them. In DNA form, the CDR3 reads TGCGCCAGCAGCTTGAACCGACCGGCAGGGGAAACCCACGAGCAGTACTTC. Amino acid sequence: CASSLNRPAGETHEQYF.